Listed below are T cell receptor beta chains from one sample, sequenced in a study of OX40 agonist ivuxolimab in advanced cancers. Method: immunoSEQ multiplex PCR; TCRdb's copy keeps in-frame clones and lacks some. The sample has approximately 66,000 clones, about 85% seen once. Sequences were derived from CD4+ or CD8+ T cells sorted from blood, sampled in a trial of the OX40 agonist ivuxolimab. The receptors come from an adult with an advanced solid tumor such as melanoma, head and neck, liver or kidney cancer. Both conserved end residues are part of each CDR3. Each record gives: J gene, V gene, D gene, clone size, CDR3 DNA, CDR3 protein. D genes are given only for firm matches. Size is stated for part of the rows, as once, few or many counts, or as a class when the clone is expanded.

>TRBJ1-2|TRBV2|NA|NA
TGTGCCAGCAGTGGGGGAACAGGGATTGGCTACACCTTC
CASSGGTGIGYTF
>TRBJ1-2|TRBV30|NA|NA
TGTGCCTGGAGTGAGGGCAGGGGCTATGGCTACACCTTC
CAWSEGRGYGYTF
>TRBJ2-1|TRBV13|TRBD2|NA
TGTGCCAGCAGCCCGACGGGACTAGCGGGAGCAGGGGCCCAGTTCTTC
CASSPTGLAGAGAQFF
>TRBJ2-2|TRBV6-5|TRBD2|NA
TGTGCCAGCAGAACGACTAGCGGGGCCACCGGGGAGCTGTTTTTT
CASRTTSGATGELFF
>TRBJ2-2|TRBV7-8|NA|NA
TGTGCCAGCAGCTCGCGGACACATCACACCGGGGAGCTGTTTTTT
CASSSRTHHTGELFF
>TRBJ2-7|TRBV7-8|TRBD1|NA
TGTGCCAGCAGCTTAGGGGGACAGGGGCTTGGCGAGCAGTACTTC
CASSLGGQGLGEQYF
>TRBJ2-2|TRBV4-1|NA|NA
TGCGCCAGCAGCGTCAGTGACTATCCCTCAACCGGGGAGCTGTTTTTT
CASSVSDYPSTGELFF
>TRBJ2-6|TRBV2|NA|NA
TGTGCCAGCAGCACTGGGGCCAACGTCCTGACTTTC
CASSTGANVLTF
>TRBJ1-1|TRBV10-3|NA|few
TGTGCCATCAGTGAGTCTAAGATGAACACTGAAGCTTTCTTT
CAISESKMNTEAFF
>TRBJ1-5|TRBV7-2|NA|NA
TGTGCCAGCAGCTTCACTCAGCTCGACAGCAATCAGCCCCAGCATTTT
CASSFTQLDSNQPQHF
>TRBJ2-3|TRBV21-1|NA|NA
TGTGCCAGCAGCGTTACAGGACAGGGTAACACAGATACGCAGTATTTT
CASSVTGQGNTDTQYF
>TRBJ2-5|TRBV7-2|NA|NA
TGTGCCAGCAGCCAGACGTACCAAGAGACCCAGTACTTC
CASSQTYQETQYF
>TRBJ2-6|TRBV5-5|NA|NA
TGTGCCAGCAGCTTTTCATCCGGGGCCAACGTCCTGACTTTC
CASSFSSGANVLTF
>TRBJ2-3|TRBV5-1|TRBD1|NA
TGCGCCAGCAGCTCAATAACAGGGGGCATCACAGATACGCAGTATTTT
CASSSITGGITDTQYF
>TRBJ1-1|TRBV11-3|NA|NA
TGTGCCAGCAGGAGCAACGAGAACACTGAAGCTTTCTTT
CASRSNENTEAFF
>TRBJ2-5|TRBV19|NA|NA
TGTGCCAGTAGTATGGGGATACCTGGGGAGACCCAGTACTTC
CASSMGIPGETQYF
>TRBJ1-1|TRBV7-2|NA|NA
TGTGCCAGCAGCTTAGCAGGAGGGAACACTGAAGCTTTCTTT
CASSLAGGNTEAFF
>TRBJ2-5|TRBV14|NA|NA
TGTGCCAGCAGCTTGTACCAAGAGACCCAGTACTTC
CASSLYQETQYF
>TRBJ1-6|TRBV2|NA|NA
TGTGCCAGCAATGGGGCCCTCAAAAATTCACCCCTCCACTTT
CASNGALKNSPLHF
>TRBJ2-7|TRBV5-4|NA|NA
TGTGCCAGCAGCCCCGACCCGGGCGGGGACGGAGAGCAGTACTTC
CASSPDPGGDGEQYF
>TRBJ2-7|TRBV6-1|TRBD2|NA
TGTGCCAGCATTGAGCGGGGGAGGTACGAGCAGTACTTC
CASIERGRYEQYF
>TRBJ2-2|TRBV28|NA|NA
TGTGCCAGCACGCCCCCACAGGGGAGGGGAAAGACCGGGGAGCTGTTTTTT
CASTPPQGRGKTGELFF
>TRBJ2-7|TRBV14|TRBD1|NA
TGTGCCAGCAGCCGCGGGACAGGGGGATTGAGGGAGCAGTACTTC
CASSRGTGGLREQYF
>TRBJ2-3|TRBV2|NA|NA
TGTGCCAGCAGTGAAGGGAGGGGGTCTAGCACAGATACGCAGTATTTT
CASSEGRGSSTDTQYF
>TRBJ2-5|TRBV27|NA|NA
TGTGCCAGCAGTTTATTCCCAGGGGAGCTTCAAGAGACCCAGTACTTC
CASSLFPGELQETQYF
>TRBJ2-1|TRBV19|NA|NA
TGTGCCAGTAGTATAGGGGACGGGTTCTACAATGAGCAGTTCTTC
CASSIGDGFYNEQFF
>TRBJ2-5|TRBV5-1|NA|NA
TGCGCCAGCAGCTGGAGTCAAGAGACCCAGTACTTC
CASSWSQETQYF
>TRBJ1-2|TRBV20-1|TRBD1|NA
TGCAGGGGGGGGACAGGGGAGGTCTACACCTTC
CRGGTGEVYTF
>TRBJ1-3|TRBV5-8|TRBD1|NA
TGTGCCAGCAGCTTGTTACAGGGGGAGGACACCATATATTTT
CASSLLQGEDTIYF
>TRBJ1-1|TRBV6-5|TRBD1|NA
TGTGCCAGCAGTGGACAGGGGGCTTTGAACACTGAAGCTTTCTTT
CASSGQGALNTEAFF
>TRBJ1-4|TRBV19|NA|NA
TGTGCCAGTAGTATAACTTGGGGCAGGGCGGGGAAACTGTTTTTT
CASSITWGRAGKLFF
>TRBJ2-1|TRBV5-1|TRBD2|once
TGCGCCAGCAGTCCGACTAGCGGGGCTCACAATGAGCAGTTCTTC
CASSPTSGAHNEQFF
>TRBJ2-1|TRBV4-1|NA|NA
TGCGCCAGCAGCCAACCCGGGAGGAGGGGGCTTCACAATGAGCAGTTCTTC
CASSQPGRRGLHNEQFF
>TRBJ1-5|TRBV10-1|NA|NA
TGCGCCAGCAGTGCTATCTTACAGGGATGGAGTCAGCCCCAGCATTTT
CASSAILQGWSQPQHF
>TRBJ1-2|TRBV30|TRBD1|NA
TGTGCCTGGACACAGGGGGCGGATGGCTACACCTTC
CAWTQGADGYTF
>TRBJ2-4|TRBV30|NA|NA
TGTGCCTGGAGTGCCTCGGACGGAATAATTCAGTACTTC
CAWSASDGIIQYF
>TRBJ1-5|TRBV12-5|NA|NA
TGTGCTAGTGGCCTGTATAGCAATCAGCCCCAGCATTTT
CASGLYSNQPQHF
>TRBJ2-7|TRBV28|TRBD1|NA
TGTGCCAGCAGGGGGACGGGACAGGGCTACGAGCAGTACTTC
CASRGTGQGYEQYF
>TRBJ1-6|TRBV5-1|TRBD1|NA
TGCGCCAGCAGCTTGTATCTGCCGGGACAGGCGAATTCACCCCTCCACTTT
CASSLYLPGQANSPLHF
>TRBJ1-5|TRBV28|NA|few
TGTGCCACCAAAGCCGGAGGTGGGGGCAATCAGCCCCAGCATTTT
CATKAGGGGNQPQHF
>TRBJ2-2|TRBV9|TRBD2|NA
TGTGCCAGCAGCCTCCCTAGCGGGAGTGCCGGGGAGCTGTTTTTT
CASSLPSGSAGELFF
>TRBJ1-1|TRBV11-3|NA|NA
TGTGCCAGCACCGTAGGTCGGGGGGGGCTGAACACTGAAGCTTTCTTT
CASTVGRGGLNTEAFF
>TRBJ1-6|TRBV28|NA|NA
TGTGCCAGCACCCTTTCGGCAGGCGGCTATAATTCACCCCTCCACTTT
CASTLSAGGYNSPLHF
>TRBJ2-3|TRBV4-2|TRBD2|NA
TGTGCCAGCAGCCTGGGACTAGCGGGGGCACAGGATACGCAGTATTTT
CASSLGLAGAQDTQYF
>TRBJ1-6|TRBV5-5|TRBD1|few
TGTGCCAGCAGCTTGGGGACAGGGAATTCACCCCTCCACTTT
CASSLGTGNSPLHF
>TRBJ1-5|TRBV10-2|NA|NA
TGCGCCAGCTACAGGGATCAGCCCCAGCATTTT
CASYRDQPQHF
>TRBJ2-3|TRBV19|TRBD1|NA
TGTGCCAGTAGTCAACAGGGGTTGATGGATACGCAGTATTTT
CASSQQGLMDTQYF